This T cell receptor beta chain was sequenced for a study of EBV T-cell therapy then PD-1 blockade in nasopharyngeal carcinoma. This sample's time point: 266 days after commencement of treatment, after nivolumab therapy. The treatment: AdE1-LMPpoly-expanded autologous EBV-specific T-cell therapy followed by anti-PD-1 nivolumab. Points on this clone: Its antigen is currently unknown.

Measured with immunoSEQ multiplex PCR; TCRdb has only the in-frame clones, and not every one. The sample includes 20,000 to 25,000 clones, approximately 79% of them seen just once. The clonotype comes from a man aged 40-55 years with nasopharyngeal carcinoma. Source: CD8+ T cells from blood, taken at roughly day 290 from a patient whose treatment included autologous EBV-specific T cells and nivolumab.

CDR3 nucleotide sequence: TGTGCCAGTGGGACAGGCTATAGCAATCAGCCCCAGCATTTT. Translation gives CASGTGYSNQPQHF. The gene calls are TRBV19 and TRBJ1-5, with 8 bases lining up with TRBD1. CDR1 is LNHDA, CDR2 SQIVND, per germline (reference sequence). The CDR3 is 14 amino acids. V gave up 8 bases and J gave up 0 bases; unmatched junction bases: 3.